This T cell receptor beta chain was found in a study of T cell changes during pregnancy in multiple sclerosis. The data were produced by immunoSEQ multiplex PCR, yet TCRdb's version contains in-frame clones alone and is incomplete. The sample shows around 40,000 clones, 80% to 95% of them seen only once. The ends lost 0 bases at V and 4 bases at J; junction bases unmatched: 6. This CDR3 spans 16 amino acids. The germline V gene encodes CDR1 MNHEY and CDR2 SVGAGI. Source: CD8+ T cells from peripheral blood mononuclear cells, taken in the third trimester of pregnancy. The receptor comes from a female donor with multiple sclerosis, enrolled in a pregnancy study. This chain links TRBV6-5 with TRBJ1-2; 9 nucleotides align to TRBD1. The CDR3 sequence is CASSYSETGGLYGYTF. CDR3 DNA sequence: TGTGCCAGCAGTTACTCGGAAACAGGGGGCCTCTATGGCTACACCTTC.